This T cell receptor beta chain was documented in a study of blood T cell repertoires in COVID-19. Study-level information: T cells, B-cell-depleted T cells, or PBMCs provided the cDNA or gDNA that served as material.

Original handling: Amplification with reference gene primers provided the estimates of nucleated cell counts. The assay was immunoSEQ multiplex PCR, and TCRdb's table has in-frame clones only and misses some. The V and J calls and the clone size are those of that table, but D and trimming were determined from the DNA. The data show around 260,000 clones, over 65% seen once. CDR3 size: 14 residues. CDR1 and CDR2 from the germline V gene are MDHEN and SYDVKM. The V gene lost 3 bases and the J gene lost 2 bases, with 8 bases spanning the gap. V is TRBV28 and J is TRBJ2-4, with TRBD2 as a possible D gene (5 bases). This TCR came from a man aged 60 to 69 who had recovered from COVID-19. Specimen: peripheral blood. The CDR3 spells CASSLRASKNIQYF. DNA of the CDR3: TGTGCCAGCAGTTTGAGGGCTTCCAAAAACATTCAGTACTTC. The full variable domain, its missing parts supplied by reference TRBV28 and TRBJ2-4, is DVKVTQSSRYLVKRTGEKVFLECVQDMDHENMFWYRQDPGLGLRLIYFSYDVKMKEKGDIPEGYSVSREKKERFSLILESASTNQTSMYLCASSLRASKNIQYFGAGTRLSVL.